Below, one T cell receptor beta chain is given with its context. Regarding time point: pre-sensitization, week 0. Treatment here: therapeutic diphenylcyclopropenone sensitization with weekly scalp DPC. With 5 bases removed from V and 5 bases from J, the gap between germline ends came to 13 bases. This CDR3 region has 14 residues. The entry originates in a study of human T cells and chemical hapten exposure. TCRdb analysed the RACE reads with MiXCR anew, one entry per CDR3 protein. This sample has more than 250,000 distinct CDR3 sequences, with about 9% found just once. The sequencing here drew on whole blood, taken in connection with sensitization to the hapten diphenylcyclopropenone (DPC). The chain links TRBV12-3 or TRBV12-4 to TRBJ2-1; D call uncertain. The clonotype was recovered from a woman aged 40 to 50 with alopecia areata. Some clones in this sample may be carry-over from other donors' samples. The CDR3 DNA reads TGTGCCAGCAGTGCTAGGGCGGAAAACAATGAGCAGTTCTTC. Protein product: CASSARAENNEQFF.